Each of the 15 T cell receptor beta chains below was sequenced from the same sample in a study of T cell repertoires in cytomegalovirus infection. For these receptors, no antigen is known. MiXCR, run by TCRdb on the reads, gives a single entry per CDR3 protein. Of 650,000 to 900,000 distinct CDR3 sequences listed, 25% to 30% are singletons. The sample was cultured CD8+ T cells from PBMCs, taken from culture after CMV antigen stimulation. The source is a human donor in good health (CMV status not recorded). Some clones in this sample may be carry-over from other donors' samples.

This clonotype was seen ten or more times. The chain uses TRBV7-6 and TRBJ2-5, with D perhaps TRBD1 or TRBD2 (5 bases each). CDR3 length: 15 residues. V lost 1 base to trimming and J lost 2 bases, with 11 bases between them. Looked up from germline, CDR1 is SGHVS and CDR2 is FNYEAQ. This CDR3 is CASSLEWGIQETQYF. CDR3 nucleotides: TGTGCCAGCAGCTTAGAGTGGGGGATTCAAGAGACCCAGTACTTC.

The V gene is TRBV7-9, the J gene TRBJ2-3, with D possibly being TRBD2 (5 bases). The V gene's germline CDR1 is SEHNR and CDR2 FQNEAQ (reference sequence). With 5 bases removed from V and 0 bases from J, the gap between germline ends came to 15 bases. The CDR3 has 16 residues. The CDR3 loop reads CASSHGVPVSTDTQYF. The CDR3 DNA is TGTGCCAGCAGCCACGGGGTTCCCGTTAGCACAGATACGCAGTATTTT.

This clonotype turned up a few times. An end of the junction differs from the germline gene, which may be a read error. The chain joins TRBV5-3 to TRBJ2-7; perhaps TRBD2 as D (6 bases). TRBV5-3 is given ORF status, its function remaining uncertain. This CDR3 region has 19 residues. CDR3 sequence reads: CASSLEGIGRQITSYEQYF. CDR3 in DNA: TGTGCCAGCAGCTTGGAGGGGATAGGACGCCAGATTACTTCCTACGAGCAGTACTTC.

V usage is TRBV6-5 and J usage is TRBJ1-1; TRBD1 matches 7 bases. The V gene's germline CDR1 is MNHEY and CDR2 SVGAGI. V was clipped by 4 bases and J by 1 base; unmatched bases: 9. The CDR3 consists of 16 residues. The CDR3 bases are TGTGCCAGCAGTTCGTTTTACAGGGGCAAGAACACTGAAGCTTTCTTT. It yields the protein CASSSFYRGKNTEAFF.

This chain links TRBV7-9 with TRBJ1-5; D call uncertain. CDR1 SEHNR and CDR2 FQNEAQ come from the germline V gene (reference sequence). The CDR3 totals 14 residues. With 1 base removed from V and 3 bases from J, the gap between germline ends came to 7 bases. For the CDR3, the DNA is TGTGCCAGCAGCTTAGTTACGGCCAATCAGCCCCAGCATTTT. This encodes CASSLVTANQPQHF.

The CDR3 DNA is TGTGCCGCCAAAAGAGGGGAGGGTTTTGAGCCCAAAGTCACCGGGGAGCTGTTTTTT. Translating gives CAAKRGEGFEPKVTGELFF. The rearrangement joins TRBV10-3 to TRBJ2-2, with 7 nucleotides matching TRBD2. The germline gives CDR1 ENHRY, CDR2 SYGVKD. V dropped 11 bases and J dropped 4; count of bases not matched to a gene: 25. CDR3 size: 19 residues.

This chain links TRBV6-2 or TRBV6-3 with TRBJ2-1, with 7 bases lining up with TRBD2. The J segment lost 4 bases and the V segment lost 2 bases, leaving 5 bases of the junction unmatched. This CDR3 comprises 15 residues. Germline V CDR1 and CDR2: MNHEY, SVGEGT. The CDR3 sequence: CASSYRDYAYNEQFF. CDR3 in DNA: TGTGCCAGCAGTTACAGGGACTACGCTTACAATGAGCAGTTCTTC.

The rearrangement uses TRBV12-3 or TRBV12-4 and TRBJ1-1; D is unresolved. V was trimmed by 7 bases and J by 0 bases, leaving 24 bases between them. This CDR3 region has 18 residues. The CDR3 here is CASTYYPLSAVMNTEAFF. The CDR3 coding sequence is TGTGCCAGCACCTACTACCCTTTGTCAGCAGTCATGAACACTGAAGCTTTCTTT.

This clonotype has only one observation. This CDR3 is CASSLGAHEVEQYV. The CDR3 region has the DNA TGTGCCAGCAGCTTAGGGGCCCACGAGGTCGAGCAGTACGTC. The rearrangement uses TRBV13 and TRBJ2-7; D unclear. V shed 0 bases and J shed 6 bases, with 12 bases lying between them. Per the germline V gene, CDR1 is PRHDT and CDR2 is FYEKMQ (reference sequence). This CDR3 has 14 amino acids.

In this sample, this clonotype turned up a few times. The rearrangement uses TRBV4-1 and TRBJ1-6; D call uncertain. Germline CDR1 is MGHRA and CDR2 is YSYEKL. The CDR3 sequence is 16 residues long. Trimming took 0 bases from V and 5 from J, leaving 11 bases between them. The CDR3 reads CASSQERLGNNSPLHF. The CDR3 DNA sequence: TGCGCCAGCAGCCAAGAACGGCTGGGAAATAATTCACCCCTCCACTTT.

This clonotype was seen a few times. The chain has TRBV28 and TRBJ1-4; 9 nucleotides match TRBD1. The junction had 5 bases not matched to a gene; V was cut back by 6 bases and J by 6 bases. This CDR3 has 14 residues. CDR1 is MDHEN and CDR2 is SYDVKM in the germline V gene. CDR3 in DNA: TGTGCCAGCAGACCGACAGGGGGGGATGAAAAACTGTTTTTT. This sequence encodes CASRPTGGDEKLFF.

The sample holds many counts of this clonotype. Written as DNA, the CDR3 is TGTGCCAGCCTTAGCGGGGGATTGACAGATACGCAGTATTTT. Translated: CASLSGGLTDTQYF. The rearrangement uses TRBV6-1 and TRBJ2-3; 9 positions match TRBD2. V lost 8 bases, J lost 3 bases, and 6 bases stayed unmatched. The CDR3 has 14 amino acids. CDR1 is MNHNS, CDR2 SASEGT, per germline.

This clonotype was seen only a few times. The chain employs TRBV7-6 and TRBJ2-3; 9 bases are shared with TRBD1. V gave up 8 bases and J gave up 1 base; unmatched junction bases: 4. The germline V gene has CDR1 SGHVS and CDR2 FNYEAQ. The CDR3 extends over 14 amino acids. The CDR3: CASFWTGGTDTQYF. As DNA, the CDR3 is TGTGCCAGCTTTTGGACAGGGGGCACAGATACGCAGTATTTT.

This clonotype came up many times. The chain joins TRBV7-2 to TRBJ2-3, with D possibly matching TRBD2 (6 bases). The length of the CDR3 is 15 residues. From germline, CDR1 is SGHTA and CDR2 FQGNSA. V shed 5 bases and J shed 4 bases, with 16 bases lying between them. The CDR3 region is CASSHTGEGADTQYF. As DNA, the CDR3 is TGTGCCAGCAGCCACACGGGGGAAGGAGCAGATACGCAGTATTTT.

The gene calls are TRBV12-5 and TRBJ1-1; possible D gene TRBD1, 5 bases. Trimming took off 3 bases at V and 4 bases at J, with 15 bases between the two ends. The CDR3 consists of 15 residues. Germline assignment: CDR1 LGHNT and CDR2 FRNRAP. CDR3 sequence (DNA): TGTGCTAGTGGTTTCGGGGGTACTCAGGGCACTGAAGCTTTCTTT. This gives the protein CASGFGGTQGTEAFF.